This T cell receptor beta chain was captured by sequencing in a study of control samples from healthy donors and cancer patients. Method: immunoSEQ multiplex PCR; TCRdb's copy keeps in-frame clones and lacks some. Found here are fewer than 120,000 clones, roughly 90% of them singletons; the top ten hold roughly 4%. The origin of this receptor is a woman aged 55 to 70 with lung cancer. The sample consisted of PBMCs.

In nucleotides, the CDR3 is TGTGCCAGTAGGGGCAGAAATAGCAATCAGCCCCAGCATTTT. This encodes CASRGRNSNQPQHF. The chain employs TRBV19 and TRBJ1-5; D unresolved. V was pared by 6 bases and J by 0 bases, with 9 bases between. The germline gives CDR1 LNHDA, CDR2 SQIVND (reference sequence). This CDR3 spans 14 amino acids. The full variable domain, its missing parts supplied by reference TRBV19 and TRBJ1-5, is DGGITQSPKYLFRKEGQNVTLSCEQNLNHDAMYWYRQDPGQGLRLIYYSQIVNDFQKGDIAEGYSVSREKKESFPLTVTSAQKNPTAFYLCASRGRNSNQPQHFGDGTRLSIL.